The 5 T cell receptor beta chains below were found in one sample sequenced in a study of human thymus T cells. Thymus pieces cut out during corrective heart surgery were the tissue that was used. Generated by immunoSEQ multiplex PCR, the TCRdb table keeps only in-frame clones and is missing some. The sample consists of tens of thousands of clones, around 96% of them appearing once. Sequenced input: thymus tissue. These TCRs come from a boy less than two years old with a congenital heart defect but otherwise immunologically healthy.

This chain connects TRBV5-6 to TRBJ1-2, with TRBD1 as a possible D gene (6 bases). The germline V gene encodes CDR1 SGHDT and CDR2 YYEEEE. CDR3 size: 13 residues. V was clipped by 3 bases and J by 6 bases, with 12 bases between them. CDR3 amino acids: CASSSTYRDGYTF. The DNA of the CDR3 is TGTGCCAGCAGCTCGACTTACAGGGATGGCTACACCTTC.

The V call is TRBV6-5, the J call TRBJ1-1; D is ambiguous. V gave up 0 bases and J gave up 3 bases, with 11 bases separating them. CDR3 length: 15 residues. The germline gives CDR1 MNHEY, CDR2 SVGAGI. CDR3 DNA sequence: TGTGCCAGCAGTTACTCGAGAGGATCGGACACTGAAGCTTTCTTT. The encoded protein is CASSYSRGSDTEAFF.

V gene TRBV7-4 combines with J gene TRBJ2-6, with D maybe TRBD1 (5 bases). The CDR3 is 17 amino acids. Germline V gene sequence: CDR1 SGHVT, CDR2 SQSDAQ. The V and J ends lost 4 bases and 4 bases respectively, with 17 bases between them. CDR3 protein: CASSSFPRENGANVLTF. Written as DNA, the CDR3 is TGTGCCAGCAGCTCCTTTCCCAGGGAAAACGGGGCCAACGTCCTGACTTTC.

The chain is built from TRBV5-1 and TRBJ2-1; 7 nucleotides line up with TRBD2. The CDR3 runs to 19 residues. The germline V gene encodes CDR1 SGHRS and CDR2 YFSETQ. V gave up 0 bases and J gave up 3 bases; unmatched junction bases: 15. The CDR3 is CASSLGVGAGRQSYNEQFF. The CDR3 nucleotides read TGCGCCAGCAGCTTGGGGGTAGGAGCGGGAAGGCAAAGCTACAATGAGCAGTTCTTC.

V usage is TRBV10-2 and J usage is TRBJ2-2; 7 bases fit TRBD2. V lost 7 bases, J lost 9 bases, and 14 bases stayed unmatched. Germline V CDR1 and CDR2: WSHSY, SAAADI. The CDR3 is 15 residues long. Written as DNA, the CDR3 is TGCGCCAGCAAGCCGGGACTACCCGATCCCAGGGAGCTGTTTTTT. Protein product: CASKPGLPDPRELFF.